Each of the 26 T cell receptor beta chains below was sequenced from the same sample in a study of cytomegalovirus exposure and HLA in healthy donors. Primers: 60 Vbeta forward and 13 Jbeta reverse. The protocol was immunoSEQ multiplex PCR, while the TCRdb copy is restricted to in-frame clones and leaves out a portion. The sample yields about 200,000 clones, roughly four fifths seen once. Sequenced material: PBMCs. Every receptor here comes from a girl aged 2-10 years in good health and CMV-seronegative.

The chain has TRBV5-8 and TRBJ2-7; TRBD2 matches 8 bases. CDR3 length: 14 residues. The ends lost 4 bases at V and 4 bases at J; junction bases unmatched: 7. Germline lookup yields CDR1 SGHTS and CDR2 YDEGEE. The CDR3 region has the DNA TGTGCCAGCAGCCGGAGCGGGAGTAGTTACGAGCAGTACTTC. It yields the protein CASSRSGSSYEQYF.

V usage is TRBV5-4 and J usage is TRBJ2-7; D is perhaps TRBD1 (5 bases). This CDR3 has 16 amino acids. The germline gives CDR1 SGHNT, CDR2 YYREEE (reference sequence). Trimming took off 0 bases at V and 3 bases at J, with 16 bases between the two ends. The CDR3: CASSLGSQGGYYEQYF. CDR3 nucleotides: TGTGCCAGCAGCTTGGGGAGTCAGGGCGGCTACTACGAGCAGTACTTC. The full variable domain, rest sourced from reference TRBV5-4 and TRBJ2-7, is ETGVTQSPTHLIKTRGQQVTLRCSSQSGHNTVSWYQQALGQGPQFIFQYYREEENGRGNFPPRFSGLQFPNYSSELNVNALELDDSALYLCASSLGSQGGYYEQYFGPGTRLTVT.

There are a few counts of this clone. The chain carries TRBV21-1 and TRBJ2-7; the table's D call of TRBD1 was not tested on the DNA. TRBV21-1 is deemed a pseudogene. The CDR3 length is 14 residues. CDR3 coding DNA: TGTGCCAGCAGCACCCGACAGGGGGAGGACGAGCAGTACTTC. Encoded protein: CASSTRQGEDEQYF.

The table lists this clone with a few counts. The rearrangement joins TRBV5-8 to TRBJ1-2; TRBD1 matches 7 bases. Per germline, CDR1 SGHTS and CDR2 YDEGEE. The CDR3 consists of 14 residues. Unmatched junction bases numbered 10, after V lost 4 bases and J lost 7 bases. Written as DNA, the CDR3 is TGTGCCAGCAGCCAAGACAGGGACAAGGTTGGCTACACCTTC. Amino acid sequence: CASSQDRDKVGYTF.

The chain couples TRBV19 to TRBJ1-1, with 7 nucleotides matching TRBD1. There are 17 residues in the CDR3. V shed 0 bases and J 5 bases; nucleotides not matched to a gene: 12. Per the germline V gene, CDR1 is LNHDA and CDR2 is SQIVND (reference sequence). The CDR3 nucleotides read TGTGCCAGTAGTATAGAGGCCGACCCACAGGGGAGGACTGAAGCTTTCTTT. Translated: CASSIEADPQGRTEAFF.

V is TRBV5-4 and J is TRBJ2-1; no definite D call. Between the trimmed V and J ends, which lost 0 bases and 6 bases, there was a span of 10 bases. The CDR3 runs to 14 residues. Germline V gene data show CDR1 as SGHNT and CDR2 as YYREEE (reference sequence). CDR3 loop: CASSLAVYGNEQFF. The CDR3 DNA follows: TGTGCCAGCAGCTTGGCTGTCTATGGCAATGAGCAGTTCTTC.

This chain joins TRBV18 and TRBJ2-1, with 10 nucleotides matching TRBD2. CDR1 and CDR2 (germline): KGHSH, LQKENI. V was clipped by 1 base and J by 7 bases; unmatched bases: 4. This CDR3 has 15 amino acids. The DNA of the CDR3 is TGTGCCAGCTCACCACTCAGCGGGAGGGGAAATGAGCAGTTCTTC. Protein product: CASSPLSGRGNEQFF.

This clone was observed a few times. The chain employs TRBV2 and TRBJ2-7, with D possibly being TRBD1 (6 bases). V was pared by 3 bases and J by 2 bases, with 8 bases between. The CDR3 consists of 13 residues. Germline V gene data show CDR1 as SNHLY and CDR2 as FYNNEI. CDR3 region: CASSEDRTYEQYF. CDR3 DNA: TGTGCCAGCAGTGAGGACAGAACCTACGAGCAGTACTTC.

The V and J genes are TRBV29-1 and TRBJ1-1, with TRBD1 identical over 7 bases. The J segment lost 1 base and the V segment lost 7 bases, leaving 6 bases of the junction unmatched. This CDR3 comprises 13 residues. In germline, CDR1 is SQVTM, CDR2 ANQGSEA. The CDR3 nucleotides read TGCAGCGCTAGGACAGGTACGAACACTGAAGCTTTCTTT. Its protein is CSARTGTNTEAFF.

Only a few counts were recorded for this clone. Here the CDR3 DNA reads TGTGCCAGTAGTATGCAGGGGTTGAACACTGAAGCTTTCTTT. It specifies CASSMQGLNTEAFF. V is TRBV19 and J is TRBJ1-1; the D gene is possibly TRBD1 (6 bases). Germline V gene data show CDR1 as LNHDA and CDR2 as SQIVND (reference sequence). V was trimmed by 3 bases and J by 0 bases, leaving 8 bases between them. This CDR3 region has 14 residues. Together with reference TRBV19 and TRBJ1-1, the CDR3 gives the full variable domain: DGGITQSPKYLFRKEGQNVTLSCEQNLNHDAMYWYRQDPGQGLRLIYYSQIVNDFQKGDIAEGYSVSREKKESFPLTVTSAQKNPTAFYLCASSMQGLNTEAFFGQGTRLTVV.

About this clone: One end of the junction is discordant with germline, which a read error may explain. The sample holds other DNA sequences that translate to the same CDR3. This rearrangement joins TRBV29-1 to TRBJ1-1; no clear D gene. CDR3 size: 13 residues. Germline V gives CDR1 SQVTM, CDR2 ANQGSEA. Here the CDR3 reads CSVERHPNTEAFF. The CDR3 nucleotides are TGCAGCGTTGAAAGACACCCGAACACTGAGGCTTTCTTT.

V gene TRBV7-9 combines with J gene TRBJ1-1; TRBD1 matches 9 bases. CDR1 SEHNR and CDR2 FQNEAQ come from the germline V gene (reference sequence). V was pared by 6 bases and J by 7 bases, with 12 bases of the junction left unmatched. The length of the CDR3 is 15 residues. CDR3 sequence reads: CASRPTGTGSFEAFF. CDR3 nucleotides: TGTGCCAGCAGACCGACCGGGACAGGGTCTTTTGAAGCTTTCTTT.

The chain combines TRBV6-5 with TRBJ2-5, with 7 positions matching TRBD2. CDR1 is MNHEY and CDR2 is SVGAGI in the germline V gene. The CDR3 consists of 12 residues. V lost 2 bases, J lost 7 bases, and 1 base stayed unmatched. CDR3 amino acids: CASSYGEGTQYF. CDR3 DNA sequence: TGTGCCAGCAGTTACGGGGAGGGGACCCAGTACTTC.

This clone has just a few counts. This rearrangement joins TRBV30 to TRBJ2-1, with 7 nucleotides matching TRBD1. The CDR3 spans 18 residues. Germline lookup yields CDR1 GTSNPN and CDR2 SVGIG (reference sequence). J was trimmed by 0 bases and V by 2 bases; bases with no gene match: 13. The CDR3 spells CAWSYTTGAKSSYNEQFF. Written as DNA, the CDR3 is TGTGCCTGGAGTTACACTACAGGGGCAAAGAGCTCCTACAATGAGCAGTTCTTC.

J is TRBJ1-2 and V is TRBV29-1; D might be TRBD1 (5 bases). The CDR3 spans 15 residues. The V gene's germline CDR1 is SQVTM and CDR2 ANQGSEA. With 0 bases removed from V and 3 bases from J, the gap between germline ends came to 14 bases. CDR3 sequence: CSVEEVVGGDYGYTF. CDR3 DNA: TGCAGCGTTGAAGAGGTGGTCGGGGGTGACTATGGCTACACCTTC.

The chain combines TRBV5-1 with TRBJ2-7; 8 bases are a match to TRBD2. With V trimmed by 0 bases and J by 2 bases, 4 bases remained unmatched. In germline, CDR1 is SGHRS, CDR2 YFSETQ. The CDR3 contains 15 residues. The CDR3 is CASSLVGGDAYEQYF. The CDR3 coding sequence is TGCGCCAGCAGCTTGGTCGGGGGGGATGCCTACGAGCAGTACTTC.

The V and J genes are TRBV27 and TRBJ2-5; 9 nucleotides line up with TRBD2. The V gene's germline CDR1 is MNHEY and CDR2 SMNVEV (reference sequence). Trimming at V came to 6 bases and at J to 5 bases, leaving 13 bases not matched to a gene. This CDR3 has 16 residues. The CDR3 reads CASSLLAGGPGETQYF. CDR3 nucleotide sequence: TGTGCCAGCAGCCTTCTGGCGGGGGGGCCCGGGGAGACCCAGTACTTC.

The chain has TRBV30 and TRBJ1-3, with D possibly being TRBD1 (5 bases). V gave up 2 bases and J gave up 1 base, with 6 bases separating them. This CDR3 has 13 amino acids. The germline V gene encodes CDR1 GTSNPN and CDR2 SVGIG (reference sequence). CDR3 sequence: CAWSRGSGNTIYF. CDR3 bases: TGTGCCTGGAGTAGGGGATCTGGAAACACCATATATTTT.

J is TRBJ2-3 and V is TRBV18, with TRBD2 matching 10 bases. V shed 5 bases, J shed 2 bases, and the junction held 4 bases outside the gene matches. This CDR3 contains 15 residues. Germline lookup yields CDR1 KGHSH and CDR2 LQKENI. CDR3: CASSFGLAVTDTQYF. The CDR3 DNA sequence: TGTGCCAGCTCATTCGGACTAGCGGTCACAGATACGCAGTATTTT.

CDR3 residues: CASKSPRVMNTEAFF. The CDR3 nucleotides read TGTGCCAGCAAAAGCCCTCGGGTAATGAACACTGAAGCTTTCTTT. This chain links TRBV6-4 with TRBJ1-1; unclear D gene. The germline gives CDR1 MRHNA, CDR2 SNTAGT. V lost 7 bases and J lost 0, with 15 bases in between. The CDR3 extends over 15 amino acids.

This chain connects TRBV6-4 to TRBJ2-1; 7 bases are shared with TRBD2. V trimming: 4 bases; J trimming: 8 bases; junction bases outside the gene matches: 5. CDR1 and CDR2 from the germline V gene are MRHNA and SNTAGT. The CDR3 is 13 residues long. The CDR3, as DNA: TGTGCCAGCAGTGTAGATCGGGGGGATGAGCAGTTCTTC. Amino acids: CASSVDRGDEQFF.

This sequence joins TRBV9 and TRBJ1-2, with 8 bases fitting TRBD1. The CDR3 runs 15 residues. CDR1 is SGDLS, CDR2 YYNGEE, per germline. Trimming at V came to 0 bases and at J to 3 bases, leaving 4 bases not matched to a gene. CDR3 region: CASSVEVTGDYGYTF. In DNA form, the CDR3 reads TGTGCCAGCAGCGTAGAAGTGACAGGGGACTATGGCTACACCTTC. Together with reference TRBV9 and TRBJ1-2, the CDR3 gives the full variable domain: DSGVTQTPKHLITATGQRVTLRCSPRSGDLSVYWYQQSLDQGLQFLIQYYNGEERAKGNILERFSAQQFPDLHSELNLSSLELGDSALYFCASSVEVTGDYGYTFGSGTRLTVV.

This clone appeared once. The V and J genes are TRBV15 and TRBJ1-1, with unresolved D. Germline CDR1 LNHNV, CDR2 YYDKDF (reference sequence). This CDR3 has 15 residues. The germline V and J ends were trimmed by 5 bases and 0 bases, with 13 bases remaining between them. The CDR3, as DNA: TGTGCCACCAGCTCCCGGGGAGACGTGAACACTGAAGCTTTCTTT. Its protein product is CATSSRGDVNTEAFF.

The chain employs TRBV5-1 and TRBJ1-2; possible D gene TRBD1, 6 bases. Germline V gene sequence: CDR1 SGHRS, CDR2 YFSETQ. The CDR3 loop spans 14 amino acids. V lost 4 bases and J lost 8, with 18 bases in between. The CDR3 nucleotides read TGCGCCAGCAGCCTATATCTGGGGGCAGCAGGCTACACCTTC. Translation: CASSLYLGAAGYTF.

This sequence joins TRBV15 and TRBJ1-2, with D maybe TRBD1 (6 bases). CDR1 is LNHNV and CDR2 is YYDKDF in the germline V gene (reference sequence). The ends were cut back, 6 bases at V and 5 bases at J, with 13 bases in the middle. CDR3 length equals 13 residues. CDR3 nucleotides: TGTGCCACCAGAAATACAGGGCGGTATGGCTACACCTTC. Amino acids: CATRNTGRYGYTF.

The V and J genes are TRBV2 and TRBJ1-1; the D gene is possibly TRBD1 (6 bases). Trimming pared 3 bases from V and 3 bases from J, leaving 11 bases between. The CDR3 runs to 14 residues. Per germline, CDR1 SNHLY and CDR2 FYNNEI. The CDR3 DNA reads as TGTGCCAGCAGTGAGGGTAAGGGGGACACTGAAGCTTTCTTT. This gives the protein CASSEGKGDTEAFF.